The present T cell receptor (beta chain) was sequenced within a study of shared clonotypes between healthy human individuals. Germline V gene sequence: CDR1 SGHTA, CDR2 FQGNSA. The V gene lost 5 bases and the J gene lost 3 bases, with 17 bases spanning the gap. The CDR3 spans 15 residues. Data came from immunoSEQ multiplex PCR; TCRdb stores just in-frame clones and leaves some out. This sample has about 320,000 clones; about nine tenths occur once, and the top ten carry 16%. This sequence was found in a man aged 18-30 years in good health. The chain combines TRBV7-2 with TRBJ2-7, with D hard to call. Material: memory CD8+ T cells sorted from blood. As for subset: CD45RO+ cells pooled with CCR7-negative TemRA cells. CDR3 sequence: CASSLAPVDYYEQYF. CDR3 DNA sequence: TGTGCCAGCAGCCTGGCCCCGGTGGATTACTACGAGCAGTACTTC. Full variable domain (missing parts from reference TRBV7-2 and TRBJ2-7): GAGVSQSPSNKVTEKGKDVELRCDPISGHTALYWYRQSLGQGLEFLIYFQGNSAPDKSGLPSDRFSAERTGGSVSTLTIQRTQQEDSAVYLCASSLAPVDYYEQYFGPGTRLTVT.